This TCR beta chain derives from a study of T cell responses to AZD1222 COVID-19 vaccine. There are 13 residues in the CDR3. Germline V gene lookup returns CDR1 MNHEY and CDR2 SVGAGI. Trimming pared 7 bases from V and 1 base from J, leaving 9 bases between. The data were produced by immunoSEQ multiplex PCR, yet TCRdb's version contains in-frame clones alone and is incomplete. The table lists 110,000 to 150,000 clones, more than 85% of them singletons. The chain carries TRBV6-5 and TRBJ2-3, with a tentative D call TRBD2 (6 bases). The sequence derives from an adult in good health. The sample consisted of peripheral blood, taken on day 0 of AZD1222 vaccination. The CDR3 here is CASMASGTDTQYF. The CDR3 DNA follows: TGTGCCAGCATGGCTAGCGGCACAGATACGCAGTATTTT.